This T cell receptor beta chain was sequenced during a study of T cell responses to AZD1222 COVID-19 vaccine. Across the whole study: Pooled in the analysis were second doses at about 4 or about 12 weeks.

Study outcomes and limitations: Females made up more of the donors, who were largely white British, and clonal diversity may have come out too low. Epitopes outside B.1.351 and B.1.1.7 mutated regions reportedly drew nearly half of spike TCRs. Recipients of AZD1222 seropositive at baseline numbered only five or six.

A remark on this clone: Its matching antigen is unknown.

The length of the CDR3 is 13 residues. V lost 3 bases and J lost 5; bases outside the gene matches: 1. CDR1 SGHRS and CDR2 YFSETQ come from the germline V gene. Sequenced by immunoSEQ multiplex PCR; TCRdb stores in-frame clones only, minus some. The sample carries nearly 100,000 clones, approximately 90% recorded once. This specimen was peripheral blood, taken on day 0 of AZD1222 vaccination. This chain links TRBV5-1 with TRBJ1-1, with TRBD1 matching 10 bases. The sequence came from an adult in good health. The CDR3 DNA follows: TGCGCCAGCAGCTCGGACAGGGGGACTGAAGCTTTCTTT. It encodes CASSSDRGTEAFF.